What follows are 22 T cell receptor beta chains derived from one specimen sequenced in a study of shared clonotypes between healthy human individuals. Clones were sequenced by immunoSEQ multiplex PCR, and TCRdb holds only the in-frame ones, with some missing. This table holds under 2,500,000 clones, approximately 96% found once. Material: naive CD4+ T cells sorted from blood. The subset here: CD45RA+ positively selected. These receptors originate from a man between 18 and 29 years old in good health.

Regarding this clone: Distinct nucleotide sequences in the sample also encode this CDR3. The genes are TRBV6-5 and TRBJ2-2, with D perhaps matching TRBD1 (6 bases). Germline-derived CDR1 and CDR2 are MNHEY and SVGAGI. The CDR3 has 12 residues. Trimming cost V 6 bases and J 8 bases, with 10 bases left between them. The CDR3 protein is CASSRGAGELFF. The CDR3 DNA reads TGTGCCAGCAGCAGGGGAGCAGGGGAGCTGTTTTTT.

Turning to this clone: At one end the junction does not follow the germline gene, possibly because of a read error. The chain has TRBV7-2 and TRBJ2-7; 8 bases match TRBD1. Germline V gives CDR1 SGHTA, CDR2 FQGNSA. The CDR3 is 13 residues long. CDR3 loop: CASSFQTDRVPDF. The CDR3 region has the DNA TGTGCCAGCAGCTTCCAGACGGACAGGGTCCCGGACTTC.

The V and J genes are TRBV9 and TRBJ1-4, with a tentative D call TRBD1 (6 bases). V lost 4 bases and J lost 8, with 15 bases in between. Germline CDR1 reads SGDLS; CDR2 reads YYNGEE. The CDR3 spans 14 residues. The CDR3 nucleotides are TGTGCCAGCAGCCCCCAGGGGTCGGGCGAAAAACTGTTTTTT. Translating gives CASSPQGSGEKLFF.

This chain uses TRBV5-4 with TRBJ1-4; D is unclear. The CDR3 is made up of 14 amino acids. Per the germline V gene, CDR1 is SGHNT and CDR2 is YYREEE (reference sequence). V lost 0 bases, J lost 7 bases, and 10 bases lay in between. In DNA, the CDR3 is TGTGCCAGCAGCTTGGGCGGGATAGGTGAAAAACTGTTTTTT. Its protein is CASSLGGIGEKLFF.

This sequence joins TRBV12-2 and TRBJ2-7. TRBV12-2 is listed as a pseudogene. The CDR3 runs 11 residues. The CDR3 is CASRLEGKQYF. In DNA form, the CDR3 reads TGTGCAAGTCGCTTAGAAGGCAAGCAGTACTTC.

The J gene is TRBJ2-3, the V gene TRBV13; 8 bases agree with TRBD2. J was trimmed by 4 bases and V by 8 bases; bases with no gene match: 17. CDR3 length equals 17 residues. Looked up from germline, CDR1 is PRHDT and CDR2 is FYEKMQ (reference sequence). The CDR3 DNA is TGTGCCAGCGCCCCGTCCGGGAGGGCCAAAGTCGCAGATACGCAGTATTTT. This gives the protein CASAPSGRAKVADTQYF.

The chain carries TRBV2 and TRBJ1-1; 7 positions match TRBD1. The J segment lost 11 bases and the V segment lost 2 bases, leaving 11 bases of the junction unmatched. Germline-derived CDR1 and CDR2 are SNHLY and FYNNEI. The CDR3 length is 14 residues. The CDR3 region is CASSESPPETGAFF. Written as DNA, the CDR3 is TGTGCCAGCAGTGAATCGCCCCCCGAGACAGGGGCTTTCTTT.

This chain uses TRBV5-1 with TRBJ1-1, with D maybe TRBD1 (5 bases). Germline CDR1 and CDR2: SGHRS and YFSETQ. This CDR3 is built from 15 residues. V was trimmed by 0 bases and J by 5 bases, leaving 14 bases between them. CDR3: CASSLGGTSGTEAFF. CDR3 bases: TGCGCCAGCAGCTTGGGAGGGACCTCGGGGACTGAAGCTTTCTTT.

Written as DNA, the CDR3 is TGTGCCAGCCTTACTAGCGGGGGGGCCTGGGAGACCCAGTACTTC. The encoded protein is CASLTSGGAWETQYF. The chain uses TRBV2 and TRBJ2-5, with 13 bases aligning to TRBD2. Losses at the gene ends were 8 bases for V and 5 bases for J; bases not matched to a gene: 8. Germline lookup yields CDR1 SNHLY and CDR2 FYNNEI. The CDR3 covers 15 residues.

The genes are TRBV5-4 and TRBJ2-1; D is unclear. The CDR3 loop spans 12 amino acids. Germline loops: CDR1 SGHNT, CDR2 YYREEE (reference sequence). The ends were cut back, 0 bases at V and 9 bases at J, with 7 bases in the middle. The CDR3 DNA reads TGTGCCAGCAGCTTGGATTGGAGTGAGCAGTTCTTC. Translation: CASSLDWSEQFF.

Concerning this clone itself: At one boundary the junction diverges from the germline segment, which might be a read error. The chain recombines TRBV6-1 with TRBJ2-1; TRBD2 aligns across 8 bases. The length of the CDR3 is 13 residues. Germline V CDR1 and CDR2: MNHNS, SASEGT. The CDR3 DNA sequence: TGTGCCAGCAGTGAAGCGGCGGCGGGGGGTCCGATCTTC. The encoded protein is CASSEAAAGGPIF.

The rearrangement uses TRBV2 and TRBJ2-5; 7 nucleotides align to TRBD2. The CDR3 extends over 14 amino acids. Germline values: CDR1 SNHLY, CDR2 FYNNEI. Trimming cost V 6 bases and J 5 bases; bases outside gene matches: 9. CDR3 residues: CASRFSGLMETQYF. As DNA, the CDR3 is TGTGCCAGCAGATTTAGCGGGCTAATGGAGACCCAGTACTTC.

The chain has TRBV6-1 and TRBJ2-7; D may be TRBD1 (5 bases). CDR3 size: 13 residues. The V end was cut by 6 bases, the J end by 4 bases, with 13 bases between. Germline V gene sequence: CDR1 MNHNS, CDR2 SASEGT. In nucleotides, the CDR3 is TGTGCCAGCAGCCGACAGAAACAATACGAGCAGTACTTC. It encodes CASSRQKQYEQYF.

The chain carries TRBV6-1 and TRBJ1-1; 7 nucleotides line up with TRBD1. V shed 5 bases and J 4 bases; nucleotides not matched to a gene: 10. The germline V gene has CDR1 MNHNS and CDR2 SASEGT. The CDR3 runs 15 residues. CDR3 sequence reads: CASSPPGAGGTEAFF. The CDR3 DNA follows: TGTGCCAGCAGTCCCCCAGGGGCAGGGGGCACTGAAGCTTTCTTT.

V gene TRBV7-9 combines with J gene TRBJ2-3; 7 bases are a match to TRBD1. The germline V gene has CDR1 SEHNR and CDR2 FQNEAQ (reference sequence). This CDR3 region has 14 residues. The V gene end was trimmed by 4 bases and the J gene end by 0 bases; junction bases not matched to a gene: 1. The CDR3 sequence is CASSWGQSTDTQYF. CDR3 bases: TGTGCCAGCAGCTGGGGACAGAGCACAGATACGCAGTATTTT.

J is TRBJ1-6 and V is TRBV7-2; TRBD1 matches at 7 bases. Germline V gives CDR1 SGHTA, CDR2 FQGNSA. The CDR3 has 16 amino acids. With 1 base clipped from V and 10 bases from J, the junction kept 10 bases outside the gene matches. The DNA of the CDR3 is TGTGCCAGCAGCTTAGGACTGGTCGCAGGGGGATCACCCCTCCACTTT. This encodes CASSLGLVAGGSPLHF. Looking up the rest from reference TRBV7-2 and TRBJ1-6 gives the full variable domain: GAGVSQSPSNKVTEKGKDVELRCDPISGHTALYWYRQSLGQGLEFLIYFQGNSAPDKSGLPSDRFSAERTGGSVSTLTIQRTQQEDSAVYLCASSLGLVAGGSPLHFGNGTRLTVT.

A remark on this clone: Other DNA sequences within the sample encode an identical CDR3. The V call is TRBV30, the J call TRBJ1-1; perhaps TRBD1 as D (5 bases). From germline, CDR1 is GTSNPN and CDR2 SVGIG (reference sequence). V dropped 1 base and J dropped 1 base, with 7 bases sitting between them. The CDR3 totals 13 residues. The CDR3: CAWSGQTNTEAFF. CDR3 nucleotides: TGTGCCTGGAGTGGACAGACGAACACTGAAGCTTTCTTT.

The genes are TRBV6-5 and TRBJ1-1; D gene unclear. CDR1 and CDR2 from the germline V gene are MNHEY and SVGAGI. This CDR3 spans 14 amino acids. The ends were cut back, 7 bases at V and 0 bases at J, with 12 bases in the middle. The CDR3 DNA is TGTGCCAGCAAAAGAGGCCCTTTGAACACTGAAGCTTTCTTT. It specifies CASKRGPLNTEAFF.

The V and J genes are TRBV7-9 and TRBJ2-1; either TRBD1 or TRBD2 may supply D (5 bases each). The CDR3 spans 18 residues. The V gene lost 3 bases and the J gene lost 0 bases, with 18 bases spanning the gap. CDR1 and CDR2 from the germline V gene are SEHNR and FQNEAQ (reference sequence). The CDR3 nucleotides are TGTGCCAGCAGCTTGGGTTACTTTGCAGGGAGCTCCTACAATGAGCAGTTCTTC. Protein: CASSLGYFAGSSYNEQFF.

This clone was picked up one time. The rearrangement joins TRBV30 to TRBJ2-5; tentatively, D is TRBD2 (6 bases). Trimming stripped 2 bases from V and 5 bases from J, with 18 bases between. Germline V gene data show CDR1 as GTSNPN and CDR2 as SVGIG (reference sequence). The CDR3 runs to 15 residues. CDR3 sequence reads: CAWSLGTGLGETQYF. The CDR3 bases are TGTGCCTGGAGTCTCGGGACTGGCTTAGGGGAGACCCAGTACTTC.

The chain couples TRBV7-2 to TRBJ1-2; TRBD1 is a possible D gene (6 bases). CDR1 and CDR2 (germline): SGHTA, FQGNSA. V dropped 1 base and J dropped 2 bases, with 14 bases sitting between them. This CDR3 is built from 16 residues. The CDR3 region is CASSLDHGRGNYGYTF. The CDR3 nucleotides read TGTGCCAGCAGCTTAGACCACGGCAGGGGAAACTATGGCTACACCTTC.

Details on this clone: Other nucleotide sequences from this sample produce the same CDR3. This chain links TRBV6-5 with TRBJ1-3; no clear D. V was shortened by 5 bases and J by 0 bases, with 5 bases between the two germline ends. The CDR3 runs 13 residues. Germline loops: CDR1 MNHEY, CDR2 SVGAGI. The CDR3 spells CASSKGSGNTIYF. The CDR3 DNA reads TGTGCCAGCAGTAAAGGCTCTGGAAACACCATATATTTT.